The 32 T cell receptor beta chains below come from one sample, sequenced in a study of vaccination and CD4 T cells after COVID-19. The sample's treatment: approximately 9-day PBMC culture with coronavirus spike peptide pools or control peptides (ViraFEST assay). CD4+ T cells of the unexposed donor were collected before the COVID-19 pandemic (2011-2018). Cultured CD4+ T-cell DNA underwent Oncomine TCR Beta short-read sequencing. TCRdb re-called the PCR reads with MiXCR, one entry per CDR3 protein. The sample yields fewer than 10,000 distinct CDR3 sequences, less than 55% seen once. These TCRs' antigens remain unknown. What was sequenced was CD4+ T cells from blood, cultured in vitro. The receptors were sampled from a human donor in good health.

This clonotype was recorded a few times. V is TRBV28 and J is TRBJ1-1; D might be TRBD1 (6 bases). This CDR3 region has 15 residues. V lost 7 bases to trimming and J lost 7 bases, with 22 bases between them. Germline V gives CDR1 MDHEN, CDR2 SYDVKM. CDR3 protein: CASTPGTLVEGEAFF. CDR3 nucleotide sequence: TGTGCCAGCACCCCTGGGACACTCGTTGAAGGTGAAGCTTTCTTT.

This clonotype was seen only a few times. The V gene is TRBV2, the J gene TRBJ1-2; D uncertain. This CDR3 comprises 16 residues. V lost 7 bases to trimming and J lost 0 bases, with 18 bases between them. The germline V gene has CDR1 SNHLY and CDR2 FYNNEI. The CDR3 nucleotides are TGTGCCAGCAAGGATATCGTCTGGGGAGCTAACTATGGCTACACCTTC. Amino acid sequence: CASKDIVWGANYGYTF. Full variable domain (missing parts from reference TRBV2 and TRBJ1-2): EPEVTQTPSHQVTQMGQEVILRCVPISNHLYFYWYRQILGQKVEFLVSFYNNEISEKSEIFDDQFSVERPDGSNFTLKIRSTKLEDSAMYFCASKDIVWGANYGYTFGSGTRLTVV.

This rearrangement joins TRBV5-4 to TRBJ2-5, with 9 bases lining up with TRBD1. V dropped 5 bases and J dropped 5; count of bases not matched to a gene: 10. Germline CDR1 reads SGHNT; CDR2 reads YYREEE (reference sequence). This CDR3 has 15 residues. DNA of the CDR3: TGTGCCAGCAGACAAGACAGGGGGTCCCGGGAGACCCAGTACTTC. Protein: CASRQDRGSRETQYF.

The genes are TRBV7-2 and TRBJ2-6; D is unclear. The CDR3 has 15 amino acids. V dropped 5 bases and J dropped 1 base, with 9 bases sitting between them. The germline V gene has CDR1 SGHTA and CDR2 FQGNSA. CDR3 sequence (DNA): TGTGCCAGCAGCCGTCAGAGTTCTGGGGCCAACGTCCTGACTTTC. Amino acid sequence: CASSRQSSGANVLTF.

The V call is TRBV20-1, the J call TRBJ2-3; 9 positions match TRBD2. This CDR3 contains 17 residues. Germline loops: CDR1 DFQATT, CDR2 SNEGSKA (reference sequence). V lost 6 bases, J lost 1 base, and 14 bases stayed unmatched. CDR3 amino acids: CSALRPRGGAGTDTQYF. In nucleotides, the CDR3 is TGCAGTGCCCTGAGGCCGCGCGGGGGGGCCGGCACAGATACGCAGTATTTT.

The table lists this clonotype with a few counts. The rearrangement joins TRBV6-1 to TRBJ1-2; 8 positions agree with TRBD1. Losses at the gene ends were 7 bases for V and 6 bases for J; bases not matched to a gene: 13. Germline-derived CDR1 and CDR2 are MNHNS and SASEGT. CDR3 size: 15 residues. Here the CDR3 DNA reads TGTGCCAGCACCTACCATAGGACAGGGTTCAATGGCTACACCTTC. It is translated as CASTYHRTGFNGYTF.

This clonotype was counted a few times. The chain uses TRBV20-1 and TRBJ1-5; the D is unclear. The germline V gene has CDR1 DFQATT and CDR2 SNEGSKA (reference sequence). Trimming removed 0 bases from V and 6 bases from J, with 6 bases in between. The CDR3 sequence is 12 residues long. CDR3 nucleotides: TGCAGTGCTAGAGATCGGGGTCAGCCCCAGCATTTT. As protein: CSARDRGQPQHF.

The rearrangement links TRBV2 to TRBJ1-5, with D maybe TRBD1 (5 bases). CDR1 SNHLY and CDR2 FYNNEI come from the germline V gene. CDR3 size: 15 residues. V was shortened by 2 bases and J by 6 bases, with 14 bases between the two germline ends. The CDR3 here is CASSELGGGVQPQHF. CDR3 bases: TGTGCCAGCAGTGAACTGGGGGGGGGGGTTCAGCCCCAGCATTTT. Looking up the rest from reference TRBV2 and TRBJ1-5 gives the full variable domain: EPEVTQTPSHQVTQMGQEVILRCVPISNHLYFYWYRQILGQKVEFLVSFYNNEISEKSEIFDDQFSVERPDGSNFTLKIRSTKLEDSAMYFCASSELGGGVQPQHFGDGTRLSIL.

In this sample, this clonotype turned up a few times. The rearrangement joins TRBV20-1 to TRBJ1-1; TRBD1 is a possible D gene (6 bases). Germline V gene lookup returns CDR1 DFQATT and CDR2 SNEGSKA (reference sequence). V was cut by 0 bases and J by 3 bases, with 17 bases left in between. This CDR3 comprises 16 residues. The CDR3 region is CSARDLLGGPDTEAFF. The CDR3 bases are TGCAGTGCTAGAGATCTGTTGGGGGGCCCCGACACTGAAGCTTTCTTT.

The chain uses TRBV7-9 and TRBJ2-3, with a tentative D call TRBD2 (6 bases). Trimming removed 5 bases at V and 5 bases at J, with 14 bases between. This CDR3 comprises 14 residues. Per the germline V gene, CDR1 is SEHNR and CDR2 is FQNEAQ (reference sequence). CDR3 in amino acids: CASSPTGRGDTQYF. The CDR3 nucleotides read TGTGCCAGCAGCCCTACCGGGCGGGGAGATACGCAGTATTTT.

V gene TRBV5-1 combines with J gene TRBJ2-2; D remains ambiguous. Germline V gives CDR1 SGHRS, CDR2 YFSETQ. V was clipped by 0 bases and J by 7 bases, with 10 bases between them. The length of the CDR3 is 14 residues. CDR3 sequence reads: CASSLAAMSGELFF. The CDR3 nucleotides read TGCGCCAGCAGCTTGGCGGCGATGAGCGGGGAGCTGTTTTTT.

J is TRBJ1-6 and V is TRBV11-2; D may be TRBD1 (6 bases). The CDR3 totals 15 residues. Per the germline V gene, CDR1 is SGHAT and CDR2 is FQNNGV. V was shortened by 3 bases and J by 14 bases, with 20 bases between the two germline ends. The CDR3 coding sequence is TGTGCCAGCAGCTTGCAGGGGAAGGGTCAAACCACCCTCCACTTT. Its translation is CASSLQGKGQTTLHF.

The genes are TRBV25-1 and TRBJ1-1; a weak D match, TRBD1 (6 bases). Trimming shortened V by 4 bases and J by 1 base, and 10 bases separated the two germline ends. The CDR3 length is 14 residues. The V gene's germline CDR1 is MGHDK and CDR2 SYGVNS. CDR3 nucleotide sequence: TGTGCCAGCAGTGCCGACAGGCCGAACACTGAAGCTTTCTTT. Its protein is CASSADRPNTEAFF. The entire variable domain, with the rest obtained from reference TRBV25-1 and TRBJ1-1, is as follows: EADIYQTPRYLVIGTGKKITLECSQTMGHDKMYWYQQDPGMELHLIHYSYGVNSTEKGDLSSESTVSRIRTEHFPLTLESARPSHTSQYLCASSADRPNTEAFFGQGTRLTVV.

The chain has TRBV6-1 and TRBJ2-3; 7 nucleotides line up with TRBD1. The CDR3 spans 14 residues. V gave up 6 bases and J gave up 2 bases; unmatched junction bases: 5. Germline values: CDR1 MNHNS, CDR2 SASEGT. CDR3 sequence reads: CASRSGTDTDTQYF. In nucleotides, the CDR3 is TGTGCCAGCAGATCCGGGACAGACACAGATACGCAGTATTTT.

The chain joins TRBV7-8 to TRBJ2-7; no reliable D call. Germline V gene sequence: CDR1 SGHVS, CDR2 FQNEAQ. The V end lost 0 bases, the J end lost 2 bases, and 8 bases lay between the germline ends. The CDR3 covers 14 residues. For the CDR3, the DNA is TGTGCCAGCAGCTTAGCTCTTCAAACCTACGAGCAGTACTTC. Translating it yields CASSLALQTYEQYF.

This rearrangement joins TRBV19 to TRBJ2-1, with D uncertain. Germline V gene sequence: CDR1 LNHDA, CDR2 SQIVND (reference sequence). The CDR3 extends over 13 amino acids. V lost 5 bases and J 1 base, leaving 6 bases between the germline ends. The chain's CDR3 is CASSAGSYNEQFF. CDR3 sequence (DNA): TGTGCCAGTAGTGCTGGTTCCTACAATGAGCAGTTCTTC.

This clonotype was detected once. V usage is TRBV20-1 and J usage is TRBJ2-1; weak D call: TRBD2 (5 bases). The germline V gene has CDR1 DFQATT and CDR2 SNEGSKA (reference sequence). V was pared by 5 bases and J by 6 bases, with 20 bases between. This CDR3 is 15 amino acids long. In DNA, the CDR3 is TGCAGTGCTGCCCCCGCGGGTAGAGTTATCAATGAGCAGTTCTTC. This encodes CSAAPAGRVINEQFF.

V usage is TRBV12-3 or TRBV12-4 and J usage is TRBJ2-7; 7 positions match TRBD2. The CDR3 extends over 18 amino acids. V was clipped by 2 bases and J by 0 bases; unmatched bases: 13. The CDR3: CASSLSFVYGGTSYEQYF. CDR3 DNA: TGTGCCAGCAGTTTATCCTTCGTTTACGGGGGGACCTCCTACGAGCAGTACTTC.

The chain joins TRBV19 to TRBJ2-3; D is perhaps TRBD1 or TRBD2 (5 bases each). This CDR3 is built from 15 residues. Between the trimmed V and J ends, which lost 6 bases and 3 bases, there was a span of 16 bases. Germline V gene sequence: CDR1 LNHDA, CDR2 SQIVND (reference sequence). The CDR3 nucleotides read TGTGCCAGTAGCCAGACCGGGACGGTGACAGATACGCAGTATTTT. Its protein product is CASSQTGTVTDTQYF. The full variable domain, completed using reference TRBV19 and TRBJ2-3, is DGGITQSPKYLFRKEGQNVTLSCEQNLNHDAMYWYRQDPGQGLRLIYYSQIVNDFQKGDIAEGYSVSREKKESFPLTVTSAQKNPTAFYLCASSQTGTVTDTQYFGPGTRLTVL.

This chain joins TRBV29-1 and TRBJ2-7; D may be TRBD1 (6 bases). CDR3 size: 13 residues. CDR1 and CDR2 from the germline V gene are SQVTM and ANQGSEA. Trimming removed 2 bases at V and 3 bases at J, with 11 bases between. CDR3 amino acids: CSVEWDTDYEQYF. For the CDR3, the DNA is TGCAGCGTTGAATGGGACACCGACTACGAGCAGTACTTC.

The V and J genes are TRBV7-6 and TRBJ2-1; 8 bases line up with TRBD2. Trimming removed 5 bases from V and 5 bases from J; junction bases left unmatched: 23. This CDR3 spans 20 amino acids. Germline values: CDR1 SGHVS, CDR2 FNYEAQ. The CDR3 loop reads CASSKGAAGSGVPVDNEQFF. The CDR3 DNA is TGTGCCAGCAGCAAAGGGGCGGCCGGTAGCGGGGTCCCGGTCGACAATGAGCAGTTCTTC.

The chain joins TRBV27 to TRBJ1-1; TRBD1 is a possible D gene (5 bases). CDR1 MNHEY and CDR2 SMNVEV come from the germline V gene (reference sequence). V was shortened by 6 bases and J by 4 bases, with 15 bases between the two germline ends. The CDR3 length is 14 residues. The CDR3 nucleotides read TGTGCCAGCAGCCCGACCCTGCAGGGCACTGAAGCTTTCTTT. Translating it yields CASSPTLQGTEAFF.

This chain links TRBV30 with TRBJ2-5; D is perhaps TRBD2 (6 bases). CDR1 and CDR2 from the germline V gene are GTSNPN and SVGIG (reference sequence). Trimming took 0 bases from V and 5 from J, leaving 13 bases between them. This CDR3 is 14 amino acids long. The CDR3 nucleotides read TGTGCCTGGAGTGTACGGGCCGGGGGTGAGACCCAGTACTTC. Translation gives CAWSVRAGGETQYF.

V gene TRBV4-1 combines with J gene TRBJ1-6; tentative D call: TRBD1 (5 bases). Trimming took 2 bases from V and 2 from J, leaving 13 bases between them. This CDR3 contains 17 residues. Germline lookup yields CDR1 MGHRA and CDR2 YSYEKL. As DNA, the CDR3 is TGCGCCAGCAGCCAAAGTGAGGGGTCCGCCTATAATTCACCCCTCCACTTT. Translating it yields CASSQSEGSAYNSPLHF.

The chain recombines TRBV10-1 with TRBJ2-6; D is ambiguous. CDR3 length: 14 amino acids. V shed 0 bases and J shed 8 bases, with 8 bases lying between them. Germline V lookup: CDR1 WNHNN, CDR2 SYGVQD (reference sequence). The CDR3 loop reads CASSESRTTNVLTF. The CDR3 bases are TGCGCCAGCAGTGAGTCCCGGACGACCAACGTCCTGACTTTC.

V and J are TRBV6-1 and TRBJ2-7, with 7 bases that match TRBD1. CDR1 and CDR2 (germline): MNHNS, SASEGT. The CDR3 consists of 14 residues. The V gene end was trimmed by 6 bases and the J gene end by 2 bases; junction bases not matched to a gene: 7. The CDR3 protein is CASRADRAPYEQYF. DNA of the CDR3: TGTGCCAGCAGAGCTGACAGGGCCCCCTACGAGCAGTACTTC.

The CDR3 sequence: CASSLSGGVIYSPLHF. The CDR3 DNA reads as TGTGCCAGCAGTTTATCGGGGGGGGTGATTTATTCACCCCTCCACTTT. V gene TRBV28 combines with J gene TRBJ1-6; D is perhaps TRBD1 (5 bases). CDR3 length: 16 amino acids. Germline assignment: CDR1 MDHEN and CDR2 SYDVKM. V dropped 1 base and J dropped 8 bases, with 15 bases sitting between them.

V gene TRBV2 combines with J gene TRBJ1-1, with D hard to call. Germline CDR1 and CDR2: SNHLY and FYNNEI. CDR3 length: 11 residues. Trimming removed 4 bases from V and 7 bases from J, with 7 bases in between. This CDR3 reads CASSVLIEAFF. Here the CDR3 DNA reads TGTGCCAGCAGTGTCCTAATTGAAGCTTTCTTT.

The rearrangement joins TRBV20-1 to TRBJ1-2; D is perhaps TRBD1 (5 bases). The germline V gene has CDR1 DFQATT and CDR2 SNEGSKA (reference sequence). This CDR3 spans 14 amino acids. The V gene lost 5 bases and the J gene lost 8 bases, with 21 bases spanning the gap. The CDR3 DNA reads as TGCAGTGCTTTCCAGGGAGGGAACTATGTGGGCTACACCTTC. The encoded protein is CSAFQGGNYVGYTF.

J is TRBJ2-5 and V is TRBV20-1, with D possibly matching TRBD2 (5 bases). The CDR3 has 14 residues. CDR1 is DFQATT and CDR2 is SNEGSKA in the germline V gene (reference sequence). Trimming cost V 5 bases and J 4 bases, with 17 bases left between them. The CDR3 spells CSAQSAEVVETQYF. CDR3 nucleotides: TGCAGTGCTCAGTCAGCGGAAGTGGTAGAGACCCAGTACTTC.

The rearrangement uses TRBV20-1 and TRBJ1-5, with D maybe TRBD1 (5 bases). V lost 0 bases and J 6 bases, leaving 12 bases between the germline ends. Germline V gene sequence: CDR1 DFQATT, CDR2 SNEGSKA (reference sequence). The CDR3 is made up of 14 amino acids. The CDR3 nucleotides are TGCAGTGCTAGAGAAATGACAGACTCTCAGCCCCAGCATTTT. This codes for CSAREMTDSQPQHF.

Only a few counts were recorded for this clonotype. The chain carries TRBV20-1 and TRBJ1-1; unclear D gene. The germline V gene encodes CDR1 DFQATT and CDR2 SNEGSKA (reference sequence). The CDR3 extends over 11 amino acids. CDR3 coding DNA: TGCAGCGGCACCGGGAACACTGAAGCTTTCTTT. Its protein product is CSGTGNTEAFF.